This T cell receptor beta chain was recorded in a study of T cell responses to AZD1222 COVID-19 vaccine. With respect to this clone: Its cognate antigen is unknown.

Measured with immunoSEQ multiplex PCR; TCRdb has only the in-frame clones, and not every one. The data contain about 94,000 clones, 75% to 90% of them singletons. Whole-study results and caveats: It should be noted that donors were predominantly white British and more often female, and clonal diversity was possibly underestimated. Repertoires were obtained solely post-peak T cell response.

The CDR3 is made up of 13 amino acids. V was pared by 3 bases and J by 3 bases, with 10 bases between. Germline V gene sequence: CDR1 SGDLS, CDR2 YYNGEE. Specimen: peripheral blood, collected 28 days after the second AZD1222 dose. The sequence was collected from an adult who received the AZD1222 COVID-19 vaccine. The chain uses TRBV9 and TRBJ2-7; no reliable D call. The CDR3 coding sequence is TGTGCCAGCAGCGCACCCCCCAGCTACGAGCAGTACTTC. This gives the protein CASSAPPSYEQYF.